These 7 T cell receptor beta chains were sequenced from one sample in a study of blood T cell repertoires in COVID-19. TCRdb's copy holds only in-frame clones and misses some; the assay was immunoSEQ multiplex PCR. This table has roughly 150,000 clones, roughly four fifths appearing once. Sample: peripheral blood. These TCRs come from a human donor in a cohort sampled during active COVID-19.

The chain has TRBV7-8 and TRBJ2-1, with TRBD2 identical over 8 bases. Germline V gives CDR1 SGHVS, CDR2 FQNEAQ. The CDR3 loop spans 15 amino acids. Trimming cost V 3 bases and J 2 bases; bases outside gene matches: 3. CDR3 amino acids: CASSFRGGTYNEQFF. Here the CDR3 DNA reads TGTGCCAGCAGCTTCCGGGGGGGAACCTACAATGAGCAGTTCTTC. The full variable domain, in which reference TRBV7-8 and TRBJ2-1 provide the parts outside the CDR3, is GAGVSQSPRYKVAKRGQDVALRCDPISGHVSLFWYQQALGQGPEFLTYFQNEAQLDKSGLPSDRFFAERPEGSVSTLKIQRTQQEDSAVYLCASSFRGGTYNEQFFGPGTRLTVL.

J is TRBJ2-2 and V is TRBV6-1; TRBD2 matches at 11 bases. Per the germline V gene, CDR1 is MNHNS and CDR2 is SASEGT. The V and J ends lost 4 bases and 1 base, in that order; junction bases with no gene match: 11. This CDR3 has 19 residues. The CDR3 DNA reads as TGTGCCAGCAGTGGACTAGCGGGACCTCAACCTAGGAACACCGGGGAGCTGTTTTTT. Translating gives CASSGLAGPQPRNTGELFF.

Here the CDR3 reads CASSFSPGVKNTGELFF. The CDR3 DNA follows: TGTGCCAGCAGCTTTAGTCCAGGGGTTAAAAATACCGGGGAGCTGTTTTTT. This rearrangement joins TRBV7-9 to TRBJ2-2, with a possible D match to TRBD1 (6 bases). The CDR3 contains 17 residues. V lost 3 bases and J lost 5, with 19 bases in between. CDR1 and CDR2 (germline): SEHNR, FQNEAQ (reference sequence).

CDR3 region: CASSYGQVNQPQHF. CDR3 in DNA: TGTGCCAGCAGTTACGGGCAGGTCAATCAGCCCCAGCATTTT. V and J are TRBV6-5 and TRBJ1-5; D call uncertain. This CDR3 contains 14 residues. Trimming took off 2 bases at V and 3 bases at J, with 8 bases between the two ends. Germline lookup yields CDR1 MNHEY and CDR2 SVGAGI.

The V gene is TRBV6-5, the J gene TRBJ2-6, with 7 bases fitting TRBD1. With 6 bases clipped from V and 1 base from J, the junction kept 3 bases outside the gene matches. Per the germline V gene, CDR1 is MNHEY and CDR2 is SVGAGI. The CDR3 totals 15 residues. DNA for the CDR3: TGTGCCAGCAGGCAGGGACAGTCTGGGGCCAACGTCCTGACTTTC. It is translated as CASRQGQSGANVLTF.

This chain connects TRBV15 to TRBJ2-2; TRBD2 might be the D (6 bases). The CDR3 is made up of 16 amino acids. CDR1 and CDR2 (germline): LNHNV, YYDKDF (reference sequence). The V gene lost 5 bases and the J gene lost 3 bases, with 16 bases spanning the gap. The CDR3, as DNA: TGTGCCACCAGCCCAAGGGCAGCGGGCCACACCGGGGAGCTGTTTTTT. This sequence encodes CATSPRAAGHTGELFF.

The chain combines TRBV6-2 or TRBV6-3 with TRBJ1-3; D uncertain. Looked up from germline, CDR1 is MNHEY and CDR2 is SVGEGT. V was trimmed by 6 bases and J by 3 bases, leaving 9 bases between them. This CDR3 region has 13 residues. The CDR3 bases are TGTGCCAGCAGCCTGAGGGATGGAAACACCATATATTTT. Its protein product is CASSLRDGNTIYF.